A single sample is the source of the 9 T cell receptor beta chains below, sequenced in a study of T cells in Graves' hyperthyroidism and ophthalmopathy. The CDR3 regions of TCR beta were amplified from RNA transcripts. HTBI primers drove first-round RT-PCR of the TCR CDR3. Using its own MiXCR run on the multiplex PCR reads, TCRdb lists one record per CDR3 protein. This sample has 500,000 to 750,000 distinct CDR3 sequences, with around 46% found just once. Sequenced: peripheral blood or thyroid tissue (not recorded which). Receptors originate from a woman younger than 30 with Graves' hyperthyroidism.

In DNA form, the CDR3 reads TGTGCCAGCAGCCAAGAGAGGGGGGGGCGCGGCGAAAAACTGTTTTTT. Translated, it gives CASSQERGGRGEKLFF. The J gene is TRBJ1-4, the V gene TRBV7-9; the D gene is possibly TRBD1 (6 bases). The length of the CDR3 is 16 residues. Looked up from germline, CDR1 is SEHNR and CDR2 is FQNEAQ (reference sequence). With 5 bases removed from V and 8 bases from J, the gap between germline ends came to 21 bases.

The chain combines TRBV6-6 with TRBJ2-5; 12 bases align to TRBD2. Germline V CDR1 and CDR2: MNHNY, SVGAGI (reference sequence). The J segment lost 1 base and the V segment lost 2 bases, leaving 5 bases of the junction unmatched. The CDR3 contains 17 residues. CDR3 sequence reads: CASSYAGLAGRQETQYF. CDR3 nucleotide sequence: TGTGCCAGCAGTTACGCCGGACTAGCGGGACGCCAAGAGACCCAGTACTTC.

The chain recombines TRBV11-1 with TRBJ1-5; D unclear. The germline V gene encodes CDR1 SGHAT and CDR2 FQDESV (reference sequence). The CDR3 sequence is 12 residues long. The V gene lost 4 bases and the J gene lost 3 bases, with 4 bases spanning the gap. The DNA for the CDR3 is TGTGCCAGCAGCTGGTACAATCAGCCCCAGCATTTT. Its protein product is CASSWYNQPQHF.

This clonotype was observed many times. The genes are TRBV24-1 and TRBJ1-1; D perhaps matches TRBD1 (5 bases). The ends were cut back, 2 bases at V and 5 bases at J, with 8 bases in the middle. The CDR3 runs 13 residues. CDR1 is KGHDR, CDR2 SFDVKD, per germline. In DNA form, the CDR3 reads TGTGCCACCAGTGATTGGCGGGGGACTGAAGCTTTCTTT. This translates into CATSDWRGTEAFF.

The chain links TRBV10-3 to TRBJ1-6, with D perhaps TRBD1 (5 bases). This CDR3 has 14 amino acids. Germline V gene sequence: CDR1 ENHRY, CDR2 SYGVKD. The V and J ends lost 4 bases and 10 bases respectively, with 14 bases between them. The CDR3: CAISVDGGKSPLHF. The CDR3 DNA follows: TGTGCCATCAGTGTGGACGGGGGAAAATCACCCCTCCACTTT.

J is TRBJ2-1 and V is TRBV10-3; the match to TRBD2 covers 12 bases. Germline values: CDR1 ENHRY, CDR2 SYGVKD. V trimming: 2 bases; J trimming: 7 bases; junction bases outside the gene matches: 12. This CDR3 spans 18 amino acids. The CDR3 is CAISEPTTTSGRTNEQFF. DNA for the CDR3: TGTGCCATCAGTGAGCCGACAACGACTAGCGGGAGAACGAATGAGCAGTTCTTC.

V and J are TRBV7-9 and TRBJ1-2, with a possible D match to TRBD1 (6 bases). Between the trimmed V and J ends, which lost 0 bases and 0 bases, there was a span of 8 bases. The CDR3 runs to 15 residues. Looked up from germline, CDR1 is SEHNR and CDR2 is FQNEAQ (reference sequence). The DNA for the CDR3 is TGTGCCAGCAGCTTAGCGCAGGGGACTAACTATGGCTACACCTTC. Residues: CASSLAQGTNYGYTF.

There are many counts of this clonotype. The chain carries TRBV12-5 and TRBJ2-7; D not resolved. Germline-derived CDR1 and CDR2 are LGHNT and FRNRAP. The CDR3 runs to 16 residues. V was shortened by 0 bases and J by 0 bases, with 12 bases between the two germline ends. The CDR3: CASGLVPGSSSYEQYF. The CDR3 DNA follows: TGTGCTAGTGGTTTGGTTCCCGGGTCAAGCTCCTACGAGCAGTACTTC.

This clonotype was found many times. The rearrangement links TRBV29-1 to TRBJ2-2; D uncertain. Between the trimmed V and J ends, which lost 1 base and 6 bases, there was a span of 6 bases. The CDR3 contains 12 residues. Germline V lookup: CDR1 SQVTM, CDR2 ANQGSEA. DNA for the CDR3: TGCAGCGTTGAAGCGGGCGCCGGGGAGCTGTTTTTT. Translation: CSVEAGAGELFF.